The 23 T cell receptor beta chains in this list originate from one sample, sequenced in a study of monozygotic twins with inflammatory bowel disease. Each CDR3 protein gets one entry in TCRdb, which reprocessed the 5' RACE reads and gives no DNA. The table for this sample gives about 210,000 distinct CDR3 sequences. Sequenced sample: blood. The receptor source for this set is a human donor with ulcerative colitis or Crohn's disease, or a healthy co-twin of an affected twin (not recorded which).

The chain links TRBV7-2 to TRBJ2-3; TCRdb names TRBD2, which stays unverified in the absence of DNA. Germline V gene sequence: CDR1 SGHTA, CDR2 FQGNSA. The CDR3 is 17 amino acids. The CDR3 protein is CASSSWTSGFSTDTQYF.

This chain joins TRBV6-2 or TRBV6-3 and TRBJ1-1. Germline CDR1 and CDR2: MNHEY and SVGEGT. This CDR3 spans 15 amino acids. The CDR3 loop is CASSYLRAANTEAFF.

The V and J genes are TRBV20-1 and TRBJ2-3; TCRdb's D call, TRBD2, is unchecked because there is no DNA. The CDR3 runs to 13 residues. Germline CDR1 and CDR2: DFQATT and SNEGSKA (reference sequence). The CDR3 reads CSGAGGVPDTQYF.

This chain's CDR3 is CSAINSAGTDTQYF. The chain is built from TRBV20-1 and TRBJ2-3. Germline-derived CDR1 and CDR2 are DFQATT and SNEGSKA (reference sequence). CDR3 length equals 14 residues.

This chain links TRBV7-2 with TRBJ2-1; the D call of TRBD2 rests on TCRdb alone, since no DNA is present to check it. The length of the CDR3 is 16 residues. CDR1 is SGHTA, CDR2 FQGNSA, per germline. The CDR3 is CASTRTVGTSLNEQFF. Complete variable domain (other parts from reference TRBV7-2 and TRBJ2-1): GAGVSQSPSNKVTEKGKDVELRCDPISGHTALYWYRQSLGQGLEFLIYFQGNSAPDKSGLPSDRFSAERTGGSVSTLTIQRTQQEDSAVYLCASTRTVGTSLNEQFFGPGTRLTVL.

The chain is built from TRBV12-3 or TRBV12-4 and TRBJ2-1; TCRdb selects TRBD1, and the lack of DNA leaves this call unchecked. The CDR3 sequence is 15 residues long. CDR3 residues: CASSYPSTGSHEQFF.

This chain joins TRBV19 and TRBJ1-5. There are 12 residues in the CDR3. CDR1 LNHDA and CDR2 SQIVND come from the germline V gene (reference sequence). CDR3 residues: CASSIGSQPQHF.

The J gene is TRBJ2-2, the V gene TRBV28; TCRdb proposes TRBD2, but this gene call is untestable without DNA. This CDR3 spans 17 amino acids. The germline V gene has CDR1 MDHEN and CDR2 SYDVKM. CDR3 in amino acids: CASSFLLAGVKTGELFF.

The V and J genes are TRBV7-6 and TRBJ2-3; TCRdb lists TRBD1, though no DNA is available to test this call. Germline CDR1 and CDR2: SGHVS and FNYEAQ. The CDR3 length is 14 residues. CDR3: CASSSPSWEDTQYF.

This chain links TRBV3-1 with TRBJ1-2; TCRdb selects TRBD1, and the lack of DNA leaves this call unchecked. Germline CDR1 reads LGHDT; CDR2 reads YNNKEL (reference sequence). The CDR3 loop spans 13 amino acids. The CDR3: CASSPTGADRYTF. The full variable domain, its missing parts supplied by reference TRBV3-1 and TRBJ1-2, is DTAVSQTPKYLVTQMGNDKSIKCEQNLGHDTMYWYKQDSKKFLKIMFSYNNKELIINETVPNRFSPKSPDKAHLNLHINSLELGDSAVYFCASSPTGADRYTFGSGTRLTVV.

The chain joins TRBV7-8 to TRBJ2-1; the D call of TRBD2 rests on TCRdb alone, since no DNA is present to check it. The CDR3 has 16 residues. Germline CDR1 SGHVS, CDR2 FQNEAQ. This CDR3 reads CASSLGTSGAHNEQFF.

The CDR3 region is CASNLRELVGHEQFF. The chain employs TRBV7-2 and TRBJ2-1. The germline CDR1 and CDR2 sequences are SGHTA and FQGNSA. The CDR3 is made up of 15 amino acids.

The chain combines TRBV12-3 or TRBV12-4 with TRBJ2-3. CDR3 length: 13 residues. CDR3 amino acids: CATFYTGTDTQYF.

This chain links TRBV4-1 with TRBJ2-7; TCRdb returns TRBD1, unconfirmable since there is no DNA. Germline CDR1 reads MGHRA; CDR2 reads YSYEKL. This CDR3 has 16 residues. The CDR3 here is CASSQDLTGQIYEQYF.

The chain has TRBV28 and TRBJ1-1; TCRdb returns TRBD1, unconfirmable since there is no DNA. The CDR3 covers 14 residues. The germline CDR1 and CDR2 sequences are MDHEN and SYDVKM. CDR3 residues: CASSLTPGTGGAFF.

V and J are TRBV7-2 and TRBJ1-1; TCRdb designates TRBD1, a call that cannot be tested without DNA. The length of the CDR3 is 16 residues. Per germline, CDR1 SGHTA and CDR2 FQGNSA. The CDR3 loop is CASSLAPDSMNTEAFF.

The chain uses TRBV5-6 and TRBJ1-5; TCRdb gives TRBD1 as the D gene, but with no DNA this cannot be confirmed. The germline V gene encodes CDR1 SGHDT and CDR2 YYEEEE. The CDR3 runs 21 residues. CDR3 in amino acids: CASSLVRYPGSTPFSNQPQHF. Variable domain in full (rest from reference TRBV5-6 and TRBJ1-5): DAGVTQSPTHLIKTRGQQVTLRCSPKSGHDTVSWYQQALGQGPQFIFQYYEEEERQRGNFPDRFSGHQFPNYSSELNVNALLLGDSALYLCASSLVRYPGSTPFSNQPQHFGDGTRLSIL.

The CDR3 here is CASSPGGNGFSYEQYF. The chain joins TRBV5-1 to TRBJ2-7; checking the TCRdb D call of TRBD1 is not possible without DNA. From germline, CDR1 is SGHRS and CDR2 YFSETQ. The CDR3 is 16 amino acids.

The J gene is TRBJ2-1, the V gene TRBV28; TCRdb designates TRBD1, a call that cannot be tested without DNA. CDR3 size: 13 residues. Germline V CDR1 and CDR2: MDHEN, SYDVKM. The CDR3 is CASSPLIGNEQFF.

The rearrangement links TRBV7-9 to TRBJ1-1. CDR1 and CDR2 from the germline V gene are SEHNR and FQNEAQ (reference sequence). This CDR3 region has 13 residues. This CDR3 reads CASSLTHGTEAFF.

This chain connects TRBV7-2 to TRBJ2-2; as DNA is missing, the TRBD2 call by TCRdb cannot be tested. This CDR3 region has 16 residues. The germline V gene encodes CDR1 SGHTA and CDR2 FQGNSA. CDR3 sequence reads: CASSTFLAGAAGELFF.

The chain employs TRBV11-2 and TRBJ2-6; TCRdb returns TRBD2, unconfirmable since there is no DNA. Germline values: CDR1 SGHAT, CDR2 FQNNGV. CDR3 length: 16 amino acids. The chain's CDR3 is CASSPSGSSGANVLTF. The full variable domain, in which reference TRBV11-2 and TRBJ2-6 provide the parts outside the CDR3, is EAGVAQSPRYKIIEKRQSVAFWCNPISGHATLYWYQQILGQGPKLLIQFQNNGVVDDSQLPKDRFSAERLKGVDSTLKIQPAKLEDSAVYLCASSPSGSSGANVLTFGAGSRLTVL.

The V call is TRBV6-5, the J call TRBJ2-3; the TCRdb D gene call, TRBD1, has no DNA to confirm it. CDR3 length: 15 amino acids. Germline CDR1 MNHEY, CDR2 SVGAGI. The CDR3 spells CASSYSAGRADTQYF.